The 18 T cell receptor beta chains presented below share a single source sample, sequenced in a study of blood T cell repertoires in COVID-19. Libraries were prepared by immunoSEQ multiplex PCR; TCRdb keeps only in-frame clonotypes and omits some of them. The table shows tens of thousands of clones, with roughly 80% occurring only once. Sequencing was carried out using peripheral blood. These TCRs come from a man between 60 and 75 years old with acute or convalescent COVID-19.

The CDR3 protein is CASKSRQAVHTNYGYTF. As DNA, the CDR3 is TGTGCCAGTAAATCGAGACAGGCTGTCCATACTAACTATGGCTACACCTTC. The J gene is TRBJ1-2, the V gene TRBV19; a possible D gene is TRBD1 (6 bases). The CDR3 loop spans 17 amino acids. The V and J ends lost 7 bases and 0 bases respectively, with 21 bases between them. Germline V gene sequence: CDR1 LNHDA, CDR2 SQIVND (reference sequence).

This chain connects TRBV5-3 to TRBJ1-2; D gene ambiguous. TRBV5-3 has ORF status, its function being uncertain. The CDR3 totals 13 residues. V was clipped by 3 bases and J by 4 bases, with 10 bases between them. The CDR3 sequence: CARSYGDPYGYTF. The CDR3 bases are TGTGCCAGAAGCTACGGGGATCCCTATGGCTACACCTTC.

V usage is TRBV10-2 and J usage is TRBJ1-1; the D is unclear. V lost 3 bases, J lost 2 bases, and 13 bases lay in between. The CDR3 spans 15 residues. CDR1 WSHSY and CDR2 SAAADI come from the germline V gene. CDR3 amino acids: CASSDTRTSNTEAFF. The CDR3 DNA follows: TGCGCCAGCAGTGATACTCGGACTTCCAACACTGAAGCTTTCTTT.

The chain has TRBV29-1 and TRBJ2-1, with 13 bases identical to TRBD2. V gave up 7 bases and J gave up 9 bases; unmatched junction bases: 9. This CDR3 has 14 amino acids. Germline CDR1 SQVTM, CDR2 ANQGSEA. In nucleotides, the CDR3 is TGCAGCGCTGAGACTAGCGGGGGGTTTATTGAGCAGTTCTTC. Translation gives CSAETSGGFIEQFF.

In DNA, the CDR3 is TGTGCCAGCTCACCTTTGACAGGGGCTACGTTCTCTGAAGCTTTCTTT. Translation gives CASSPLTGATFSEAFF. This chain joins TRBV18 and TRBJ1-1, with 8 bases identical to TRBD1. Trimming took 3 bases from V and 6 from J; bases not matched to a gene: 12. CDR1 is KGHSH, CDR2 LQKENI, per germline. The CDR3 runs to 16 residues.

J is TRBJ2-7 and V is TRBV29-1, with D possibly being TRBD1 (5 bases). Germline lookup yields CDR1 SQVTM and CDR2 ANQGSEA. The V end was cut by 3 bases, the J end by 6 bases, with 12 bases between. The CDR3 sequence is 12 residues long. The DNA for the CDR3 is TGCAGCGTTGAGTCAGGGTTCCGCGAGCAGTACTTC. Its translation: CSVESGFREQYF.

DNA for the CDR3: TGTGCCAGCAGCTTATACCCAGGGGTGGTCCCTAATTCACCCCTCCACTTT. Translated: CASSLYPGVVPNSPLHF. The genes are TRBV11-2 and TRBJ1-6; D might be TRBD1 (6 bases). The CDR3 runs to 17 residues. The V end lost 2 bases, the J end lost 6 bases, and 17 bases lay between the germline ends. Germline assignment: CDR1 SGHAT and CDR2 FQNNGV. The full variable domain, its missing parts supplied by reference TRBV11-2 and TRBJ1-6, is EAGVAQSPRYKIIEKRQSVAFWCNPISGHATLYWYQQILGQGPKLLIQFQNNGVVDDSQLPKDRFSAERLKGVDSTLKIQPAKLEDSAVYLCASSLYPGVVPNSPLHFGNGTRLTVT.

The V call is TRBV5-4, the J call TRBJ1-4, with no clear D. There are 15 residues in the CDR3. Trimming stripped 4 bases from V and 4 bases from J, with 14 bases between. Germline loops: CDR1 SGHNT, CDR2 YYREEE (reference sequence). In DNA form, the CDR3 reads TGTGCCAGCAGCGCCAACAGAAATGTTAATGAAAAACTGTTTTTT. Protein: CASSANRNVNEKLFF.

V is TRBV6-2 or TRBV6-3 and J is TRBJ2-3; 10 positions match TRBD2. The germline V gene encodes CDR1 MNHEY and CDR2 SVGEGT. The CDR3 has 15 amino acids. J gave up 1 base and V 6 bases, and 4 bases lay outside the gene matches. The CDR3: CASSLGTSGTDTQYF. In nucleotides, the CDR3 is TGTGCCAGCAGCCTGGGGACTAGCGGCACAGATACGCAGTATTTT.

This chain connects TRBV5-6 to TRBJ2-3, with 7 bases matching TRBD2. The CDR3 totals 15 residues. Trimming took 4 bases from V and 6 from J; bases not matched to a gene: 11. CDR1 is SGHDT and CDR2 is YYEEEE in the germline V gene. CDR3 region: CASSVAGLRTDTQYF. CDR3 bases: TGTGCCAGCAGCGTAGCGGGTTTACGGACTGATACGCAGTATTTT.

Only a few counts were recorded for this clone. The V gene is TRBV4-1, the J gene TRBJ2-7; D is undetermined. Deletions cut 5 bases from V and 3 bases from J, with 14 bases between. This CDR3 is built from 14 residues. Germline CDR1 is MGHRA and CDR2 is YSYEKL. The CDR3 sequence is CASSATPAYYEQYF. CDR3 sequence (DNA): TGCGCCAGCAGCGCAACCCCCGCGTACTACGAGCAGTACTTC.

The chain is built from TRBV11-2 and TRBJ1-6; TRBD1 aligns across 8 bases. The CDR3 length is 15 residues. The germline V gene encodes CDR1 SGHAT and CDR2 FQNNGV. Trimming at V came to 1 base and at J to 10 bases, leaving 6 bases not matched to a gene. The CDR3 is CASSLVRTGQSPLHF. The CDR3 DNA sequence: TGTGCCAGCAGCTTAGTCAGGACAGGGCAATCACCCCTCCACTTT.

The rearrangement uses TRBV5-1 and TRBJ1-1; D possibly corresponds to TRBD1 (6 bases). V was pared by 0 bases and J by 0 bases, with 9 bases between. The CDR3 has 15 residues. Germline V CDR1 and CDR2: SGHRS, YFSETQ. CDR3 bases: TGCGCCAGCAGCTTGGCAGGGGCCTTGAACACTGAAGCTTTCTTT. Its translation is CASSLAGALNTEAFF.

V and J are TRBV6-1 and TRBJ1-1; no clear D gene. The CDR3 loop spans 14 amino acids. V lost 2 bases and J 0 bases, leaving 7 bases between the germline ends. Per the germline V gene, CDR1 is MNHNS and CDR2 is SASEGT. CDR3 protein: CASSESRMNTEAFF. The CDR3 DNA follows: TGTGCCAGCAGTGAATCGAGGATGAACACTGAAGCTTTCTTT.

This chain joins TRBV2 and TRBJ1-6; 7 bases agree with TRBD1. In germline, CDR1 is SNHLY, CDR2 FYNNEI. V gave up 7 bases and J gave up 7 bases; unmatched junction bases: 10. The CDR3 is 15 amino acids. CDR3 DNA sequence: TGTGCCAGCACCCGAGCCCAGGGGGGCAATTCACCCCTCCACTTT. Amino acid sequence: CASTRAQGGNSPLHF.

Only a few counts were recorded for this clone. The chain's CDR3 is CSVESLTGGGYEQYF. The CDR3 nucleotides read TGCAGCGTTGAATCACTGACAGGGGGAGGATACGAGCAGTACTTC. The chain links TRBV29-1 to TRBJ2-7, with 9 nucleotides matching TRBD1. The CDR3 is 15 residues long. Germline CDR1 SQVTM, CDR2 ANQGSEA. The V gene end was trimmed by 2 bases and the J gene end by 4 bases; junction bases not matched to a gene: 9.

The chain recombines TRBV5-6 with TRBJ1-1; D uncertain. Germline-derived CDR1 and CDR2 are SGHDT and YYEEEE. This CDR3 region has 13 residues. Trimming took off 4 bases at V and 4 bases at J, with 11 bases between the two ends. The CDR3 loop reads CASSPSTGTEAFF. CDR3 nucleotides: TGTGCCAGCAGCCCGTCGACGGGCACTGAAGCTTTCTTT.

The rearrangement links TRBV4-3 to TRBJ2-1, with D perhaps matching TRBD2 (6 bases). CDR1 and CDR2 from the germline V gene are LGHNA and YSLEER. The V gene lost 0 bases and the J gene lost 7 bases, with 13 bases spanning the gap. The CDR3 runs 15 residues. CDR3 residues: CASSQDRGGGNEQFF. The CDR3 DNA sequence: TGCGCCAGCAGCCAAGATCGGGGCGGAGGGAATGAGCAGTTCTTC.